This T cell receptor beta chain was sequenced in a study of radiation and T cells in renal cell carcinoma. Germline V gives CDR1 SGHRS, CDR2 YFSETQ. Trimming stripped 2 bases from V and 1 base from J, with 6 bases between. The CDR3 is 13 residues long. Assay used: immunoSEQ multiplex PCR; TCRdb lists only in-frame clones, some missing. The sample records approximately 12,000 clones, around two thirds being singletons. As to treatment: treatment-naive control, cytoreductive nephrectomy. V is TRBV5-1 and J is TRBJ1-1, with D perhaps matching TRBD1 (6 bases). The TCR comes from a woman aged 80 or over with renal cell carcinoma. The sequencing here drew on tumor tissue, taken from a patient whose treatment was nephrectomy without radiotherapy. CDR3 loop: CASSFRGNTEAFF. As DNA, the CDR3 is TGCGCCAGCAGCTTCAGGGGGAACACTGAAGCTTTCTTT.